The clone carrying this T cell receptor beta chain came up a few times. The target antigen is unknown. The cDNA was produced through 5'RACE with 10-nucleotide random UMIs. Every sequencing run returned over 170 million TCR-beta sequences, which were derived from 15-18 subjects. TCRdb used MiXCR to reprocess the 5' RACE reads, holding one entry per CDR3 protein. The profile shows around 53,000 distinct CDR3 sequences, 4.2% of them singletons. The sample belongs to a study of neurological immune-mediated disorders. CDR3 length: 11 residues. V lost 8 bases to trimming and J lost 7 bases; unmatched junction nucleotides: 5. Regarding the study as a whole: The repertoires of 18 of 34 multiple sclerosis patients fell into one related-CDR3 cluster (a possible signature) under phylogenetic grouping.

Preparation of the unsorted libraries drew on 2 million PBMCs stored at -80 C. The J gene is TRBJ2-7, the V gene TRBV12-3 or TRBV12-4; 7 nucleotides agree with TRBD2. The TCR was taken from a man in his fifties or sixties with multiple sclerosis. The sample comprised PBMCs. CDR3 coding DNA: TGTGCCAGCTCGGGAGGAGGGGAGCAGTACTTC. It yields the protein CASSGGGEQYF.